These 23 T cell receptor beta chains originate from one sample sequenced in a study of siplizumab effects on memory and regulatory T cells. The authors cocultured the mixed lymphocyte reaction cells at 37 degrees C for 6 days. No antigen has been assigned to these receptors. Clones were read by immunoSEQ multiplex PCR, and TCRdb kept only the in-frame ones, dropping some. The sample has several thousand clones, about 35% seen once. The sample consisted of CFSE-low (dividing) CD8+ T cells sorted from an allogeneic mixed lymphocyte reaction. These receptors all come from a human donor in good health; the cells came from an allogeneic mixed lymphocyte reaction.

By its share, this clone is medium-sized (0.01 to 0.1%). The rearrangement joins TRBV11-2 to TRBJ1-4; 9 nucleotides agree with TRBD1. From germline, CDR1 is SGHAT and CDR2 FQNNGV. After removal of 4 bases from V and 8 bases from J, the junction contained 5 bases not matched to a gene. The CDR3 is made up of 14 amino acids. The CDR3 nucleotides read TGTGCCAGCAGCTGGACAGGGGCCCGAGAAAAACTGTTTTTT. Translation: CASSWTGAREKLFF.

This clone is medium-sized. The rearrangement links TRBV29-1 to TRBJ2-7, with a possible D match to TRBD1 (6 bases). The CDR3 contains 13 residues. Germline V gene sequence: CDR1 SQVTM, CDR2 ANQGSEA. V lost 6 bases, J lost 4 bases, and 16 bases lay in between. CDR3: CSVNLQGWYEQYF. CDR3 nucleotide sequence: TGCAGCGTCAATTTACAGGGATGGTACGAGCAGTACTTC.

This clone appeared a few times. The V call is TRBV6-5, the J call TRBJ2-2; D is perhaps TRBD2 (6 bases). Germline CDR1 and CDR2: MNHEY and SVGAGI. V lost 4 bases and J 0 bases, leaving 12 bases between the germline ends. The CDR3 is 16 amino acids. This CDR3 reads CASSSGWGANTGELFF. CDR3 in DNA: TGTGCCAGCAGTTCCGGCTGGGGGGCGAACACCGGGGAGCTGTTTTTT.

The J gene is TRBJ2-5, the V gene TRBV5-1, with unresolved D. Germline-derived CDR1 and CDR2 are SGHRS and YFSETQ. This CDR3 has 15 amino acids. The V gene lost 0 bases and the J gene lost 4 bases, with 13 bases spanning the gap. The CDR3 coding sequence is TGCGCCAGCAGCTTGGGTGTCGCAGGATTAGAGACCCAGTACTTC. Its translation: CASSLGVAGLETQYF.

V gene TRBV5-1 combines with J gene TRBJ2-5; 8 bases fit TRBD1. Germline trimming cut 4 bases from V and 2 bases from J; bases unmatched to any gene: 4. Germline V gives CDR1 SGHRS, CDR2 YFSETQ. The CDR3 runs to 14 residues. The CDR3 loop reads CASSQDRVQETQYF. As DNA, the CDR3 is TGCGCCAGCAGCCAGGACAGGGTTCAAGAGACCCAGTACTTC.

The chain couples TRBV30 to TRBJ2-1; 9 nucleotides align to TRBD2. Germline-derived CDR1 and CDR2 are GTSNPN and SVGIG (reference sequence). V gave up 4 bases and J gave up 4 bases; unmatched junction bases: 2. CDR3 size: 13 residues. The DNA for the CDR3 is TGTGCCTGGACTCTAGCGGGGTACAATGAGCAGTTCTTC. Translated: CAWTLAGYNEQFF.

This clone showed up just a few times. The chain employs TRBV30 and TRBJ1-1; D ambiguous. This CDR3 is built from 13 residues. Germline V CDR1 and CDR2: GTSNPN, SVGIG (reference sequence). The V end was cut by 1 base, the J end by 0 bases, with 6 bases between. The DNA of the CDR3 is TGTGCCTGGAGTGGAACAGTGAACACTGAAGCTTTCTTT. Translating it yields CAWSGTVNTEAFF.

The chain employs TRBV6-5 and TRBJ2-7, with D maybe TRBD1 (5 bases). Germline CDR1 is MNHEY and CDR2 is SVGAGI. V lost 2 bases and J 3 bases, leaving 8 bases between the germline ends. The CDR3 extends over 13 amino acids. This CDR3 is CASSYQGGYEQYF. CDR3 in DNA: TGTGCCAGCAGTTACCAGGGCGGCTACGAGCAGTACTTC.

The gene calls are TRBV4-1 and TRBJ2-3; weak D call: TRBD1 (6 bases). CDR1 and CDR2 (germline): MGHRA, YSYEKL. V shed 2 bases and J shed 4 bases, with 13 bases lying between them. The CDR3 covers 15 residues. The CDR3 sequence is CASSQYRVSADTQYF. The DNA for the CDR3 is TGCGCCAGCAGCCAATACAGGGTGTCTGCAGATACGCAGTATTTT.

This clone counts as medium-sized. The chain combines TRBV4-1 with TRBJ2-3; D possibly corresponds to TRBD1 (6 bases). This CDR3 has 14 residues. The V end lost 0 bases, the J end lost 10 bases, and 14 bases lay between the germline ends. Germline CDR1 reads MGHRA; CDR2 reads YSYEKL. The CDR3 nucleotides read TGCGCCAGCAGCCAAGAGAACAGGGAAGAGTCGCAGTATTTT. The encoded protein is CASSQENREESQYF.

As DNA, the CDR3 is TGTGCCAGCAGCCCGACTAGCGGGAGAAACCAAGAGACCCAGTACTTC. It yields the protein CASSPTSGRNQETQYF. The chain combines TRBV11-1 with TRBJ2-5; TRBD2 matches at 12 bases. The germline gives CDR1 SGHAT, CDR2 FQDESV (reference sequence). The CDR3 spans 16 residues. The V and J ends lost 5 bases and 0 bases, in that order; junction bases with no gene match: 4. The full variable domain, with the rest looked up from reference TRBV11-1 and TRBJ2-5, is EAEVAQSPRYKITEKSQAVAFWCDPISGHATLYWYRQILGQGPELLVQFQDESVVDDSQLPKDRFSAERLKGVDSTLKIQPAELGDSAMYLCASSPTSGRNQETQYFGPGTRLLVL.

This clone occurred a few times. J is TRBJ2-7 and V is TRBV16; no definite D call. The germline V gene encodes CDR1 KGHSY and CDR2 FQNENV. Trimming stripped 0 bases from V and 4 bases from J, with 13 bases between. The CDR3 loop spans 15 amino acids. The CDR3 nucleotides are TGTGCCAGCAGCCAATCAGGGCAGGAAACTTACGAGCAGTACTTC. Encoded protein: CASSQSGQETYEQYF.

This chain links TRBV10-2 with TRBJ2-7; TRBD1 aligns across 7 bases. Germline V CDR1 and CDR2: WSHSY, SAAADI. This CDR3 spans 16 amino acids. J was trimmed by 1 base and V by 0 bases; bases with no gene match: 6. The CDR3 spells CASSESVSTGSYEQYF. The CDR3 DNA is TGCGCCAGCAGTGAGTCAGTATCGACAGGGTCCTACGAGCAGTACTTC.

The chain combines TRBV5-4 with TRBJ2-7; D unresolved. The germline V gene has CDR1 SGHNT and CDR2 YYREEE (reference sequence). The length of the CDR3 is 12 residues. V dropped 4 bases and J dropped 6 bases, with 11 bases sitting between them. CDR3 nucleotide sequence: TGTGCCAGCAGCCCCGGACCGAGCGAGCAGTACTTC. Translation gives CASSPGPSEQYF.

The chain is built from TRBV28 and TRBJ2-4; no clear D. Trimming removed 6 bases from V and 0 bases from J, with 12 bases in between. CDR1 and CDR2 from the germline V gene are MDHEN and SYDVKM. This CDR3 contains 15 residues. The CDR3 protein is CASSLVGLAKNIQYF. The CDR3 DNA follows: TGTGCCAGCAGCTTAGTTGGCCTAGCCAAAAACATTCAGTACTTC.

In this sample, this clone is medium-sized (0.01 to 0.1%). CDR3 loop: CASSERLAWGDTIYF. The DNA for the CDR3 is TGTGCCAGCAGTGAACGCTTGGCTTGGGGTGACACCATATATTTT. V is TRBV6-1 and J is TRBJ1-3; D is undetermined. Per germline, CDR1 MNHNS and CDR2 SASEGT. The CDR3 extends over 15 amino acids. V shed 2 bases and J shed 8 bases, with 16 bases lying between them.

CDR3: CASSKEEGRGYTF. Here the CDR3 DNA reads TGTGCCAGCAGCAAAGAGGAGGGCAGGGGCTACACCTTC. The chain recombines TRBV21-1 with TRBJ1-2. TRBV21-1 is deemed a pseudogene. The CDR3 runs 13 residues.

This chain links TRBV7-6 with TRBJ2-7; 10 bases align to TRBD2. This CDR3 has 14 residues. Trimming took 2 bases from V and 3 from J; bases not matched to a gene: 1. Per germline, CDR1 SGHVS and CDR2 FNYEAQ. CDR3 coding DNA: TGTGCCAGCAGCTTATCTAGCGGGAGCTACGAGCAGTACTTC. As protein: CASSLSSGSYEQYF.

This clone has a handful of counts. The chain links TRBV21-1 to TRBJ2-3; no DNA check was done on the table's D call, TRBD1. TRBV21-1 is recorded as a pseudogene. The CDR3 runs 16 residues. The CDR3 nucleotides are TGTGCCAGCAGCAACCCCCCGAGACAAAACACAGATACGCAGTATTTT. This encodes CASSNPPRQNTDTQYF.

The chain recombines TRBV30 with TRBJ2-7; no firm D call. V was cut by 3 bases and J by 1 base, with 7 bases left in between. The germline V gene has CDR1 GTSNPN and CDR2 SVGIG (reference sequence). This CDR3 region has 12 residues. CDR3 DNA sequence: TGTGCCTGGAGCCTCGGATCCTACGAGCAGTACTTC. Its protein product is CAWSLGSYEQYF.

This clone has more than one count but fewer than ten. The CDR3: CASSSPGTGLYGYTF. DNA for the CDR3: TGTGCCAGCAGCTCCCCCGGGACAGGGCTCTATGGCTACACCTTC. The chain has TRBV7-9 and TRBJ1-2; 9 positions agree with TRBD1. The CDR3 length is 15 residues. The germline V gene encodes CDR1 SEHNR and CDR2 FQNEAQ (reference sequence). V shed 4 bases, J shed 4 bases, and the junction held 7 bases outside the gene matches.

This clone has just a few counts. The J gene is TRBJ2-1, the V gene TRBV28; perhaps TRBD1 as D (6 bases). This CDR3 contains 18 residues. V lost 1 base and J lost 0, with 16 bases in between. The germline V gene encodes CDR1 MDHEN and CDR2 SYDVKM. Written as DNA, the CDR3 is TGTGCCAGCAGTTTATATTTCCCGGACAGAAGCTCCTACAATGAGCAGTTCTTC. It codes for CASSLYFPDRSSYNEQFF.

This sequence joins TRBV4-3 and TRBJ2-2; tentatively, D is TRBD1 (6 bases). With 3 bases removed from V and 2 bases from J, the gap between germline ends came to 13 bases. The V gene's germline CDR1 is LGHNA and CDR2 YSLEER. The CDR3 runs 16 residues. CDR3: CASSQAGTTNTGELFF. CDR3 DNA: TGCGCCAGCAGCCAGGCCGGGACAACCAACACCGGGGAGCTGTTTTTT.